The 19 T cell receptor beta chains below come from one sample, sequenced in a study of shared clonotypes between healthy human individuals. The data were produced by immunoSEQ multiplex PCR, yet TCRdb's version contains in-frame clones alone and is incomplete. The sample contains under 2,000,000 clones, approximately 94% of which appear only once. Positively selected for CCR7, the CD45RO-negative cells used as naive CD8 cells excluded terminally differentiated effector memory CD45RA+ cells. The specimen was naive CD8+ T cells sorted from blood. These receptors were collected from a young man in good health.

Note on this clone: Other DNA sequences of this sample code for an identical CDR3. The chain joins TRBV27 to TRBJ2-7; D might be TRBD2 (6 bases). CDR1 MNHEY and CDR2 SMNVEV come from the germline V gene (reference sequence). V lost 3 bases and J lost 0, with 9 bases in between. The CDR3 has 14 residues. CDR3 protein: CASSLGGNSYEQYF. CDR3 DNA: TGTGCCAGCAGTTTGGGCGGGAACTCCTACGAGCAGTACTTC.

As for this clone: Other nucleotide sequences in the sample specify the same CDR3. The rearrangement uses TRBV6-5 and TRBJ2-7; 8 bases line up with TRBD1. The length of the CDR3 is 14 residues. Trimming removed 6 bases from V and 3 bases from J; junction bases left unmatched: 7. From germline, CDR1 is MNHEY and CDR2 SVGAGI. CDR3: CASRPTGEGYEQYF. CDR3 sequence (DNA): TGTGCCAGCAGACCGACAGGGGAAGGCTACGAGCAGTACTTC.

The chain's CDR3 is CASSAGFNEKLFF. CDR3 DNA: TGTGCCAGCAGTGCAGGATTTAATGAAAAACTGTTTTTT. The gene calls are TRBV2 and TRBJ1-4; no firm D call. In germline, CDR1 is SNHLY, CDR2 FYNNEI. V was trimmed by 4 bases and J by 4 bases, leaving 7 bases between them. The CDR3 spans 13 residues.

Details on this clone: This specimen includes other DNA sequences encoding the same CDR3. The chain uses TRBV4-3 and TRBJ2-7; D perhaps matches TRBD1 (5 bases). This CDR3 region has 14 residues. Between the trimmed V and J ends, which lost 3 bases and 1 base, there was a span of 10 bases. Germline CDR1 LGHNA, CDR2 YSLEER. The CDR3 protein is CASSQERGSYEQYF. CDR3 bases: TGCGCCAGCAGCCAGGAAAGGGGATCCTACGAGCAGTACTTC.

This rearrangement joins TRBV19 to TRBJ1-2; TRBD1 agrees at 8 bases. Germline lookup yields CDR1 LNHDA and CDR2 SQIVND (reference sequence). Trimming cost V 5 bases and J 4 bases; bases outside gene matches: 6. This CDR3 has 14 residues. The CDR3 DNA reads TGTGCCAGTAGTCCTACGACAGGGGCCTATGGCTACACCTTC. Translation gives CASSPTTGAYGYTF.

This clone was recorded only once. The chain carries TRBV4-1 and TRBJ2-1, with TRBD1 identical over 7 bases. This CDR3 comprises 15 residues. Germline CDR1 is MGHRA and CDR2 is YSYEKL. V gave up 1 base and J gave up 8 bases; unmatched junction bases: 8. CDR3 in amino acids: CASSQGGGVGDEQFF. CDR3 in DNA: TGCGCCAGCAGCCAAGGAGGGGGCGTCGGGGATGAGCAGTTCTTC.

V gene TRBV7-9 combines with J gene TRBJ1-5; D not resolved. This CDR3 has 14 residues. Per germline, CDR1 SEHNR and CDR2 FQNEAQ (reference sequence). Trimming stripped 3 bases from V and 4 bases from J, with 10 bases between. The CDR3 region has the DNA TGTGCCAGCAGCTTCGGCCCCGGAAATCAGCCCCAGCATTTT. Its translation: CASSFGPGNQPQHF.

This clone appeared a single time. The chain uses TRBV6-6 and TRBJ1-3; unclear D gene. V dropped 0 bases and J dropped 3 bases, with 12 bases sitting between them. The CDR3 extends over 16 amino acids. Germline assignment: CDR1 MNHNY and CDR2 SVGAGI (reference sequence). The CDR3 nucleotides are TGTGCCAGCAGTTACTCCCCGGGGAGTGGTGGAAACACCATATATTTT. This translates into CASSYSPGSGGNTIYF.

This clone was picked up one time. This chain connects TRBV19 to TRBJ2-7, with D perhaps matching TRBD1 or TRBD2 (5 bases each). Per germline, CDR1 LNHDA and CDR2 SQIVND (reference sequence). With 7 bases removed from V and 3 bases from J, the gap between germline ends came to 13 bases. This CDR3 is 13 amino acids long. The CDR3 spells CASKRGLFYEQYF. The CDR3 DNA reads as TGTGCCAGTAAGAGGGGATTGTTCTACGAGCAGTACTTC.

CDR3 residues: CASSLVNSVETQYF. The CDR3 nucleotides read TGTGCCAGCAGCTTAGTAAATTCTGTCGAGACCCAGTACTTC. The chain couples TRBV11-2 to TRBJ2-5; the D is unclear. Per the germline V gene, CDR1 is SGHAT and CDR2 is FQNNGV. The CDR3 has 14 residues. V was trimmed by 1 base and J by 5 bases, leaving 11 bases between them.

The chain employs TRBV18 and TRBJ1-6; 8 nucleotides agree with TRBD1. The CDR3 has 18 amino acids. Per the germline V gene, CDR1 is KGHSH and CDR2 is LQKENI. V was clipped by 2 bases and J by 0 bases; unmatched bases: 6. The CDR3 protein is CASSPRQGTYSYNSPLHF. In nucleotides, the CDR3 is TGTGCCAGCTCACCAAGACAGGGGACTTACTCCTATAATTCACCCCTCCACTTT.

V and J are TRBV30 and TRBJ2-2; 8 bases line up with TRBD2. The CDR3 consists of 19 residues. V was clipped by 3 bases and J by 0 bases; unmatched bases: 15. Germline-derived CDR1 and CDR2 are GTSNPN and SVGIG (reference sequence). The CDR3 protein is CAWSALLPGLGPNTGELFF. Here the CDR3 DNA reads TGTGCCTGGAGCGCCCTCCTTCCGGGACTAGGACCGAACACCGGGGAGCTGTTTTTT. The full variable domain, completed using reference TRBV30 and TRBJ2-2, is SQTIHQWPATLVQPVGSPLSLECTVEGTSNPNLYWYRQAAGRGLQLLFYSVGIGQISSEVPQNLSASRPQDRQFILSSKKLLLSDSGFYLCAWSALLPGLGPNTGELFFGEGSRLTVL.

As to this clone: The identical CDR3 is also encoded by other nucleotide sequences in the sample. This chain connects TRBV5-6 to TRBJ2-7; D remains ambiguous. In germline, CDR1 is SGHDT, CDR2 YYEEEE. The CDR3 sequence is 13 residues long. V dropped 4 bases and J dropped 2 bases, with 10 bases sitting between them. CDR3 nucleotides: TGTGCCAGCAGCCCCGGGTCGACCTACGAGCAGTACTTC. This translates into CASSPGSTYEQYF.

This chain connects TRBV4-1 to TRBJ1-6; the D gene is possibly TRBD1 (6 bases). Germline V gene data show CDR1 as MGHRA and CDR2 as YSYEKL. The CDR3 is 13 residues long. V was clipped by 5 bases and J by 5 bases, with 7 bases between them. The CDR3 spells CASSWTDNSPLHF. The CDR3 region has the DNA TGCGCCAGCAGCTGGACAGATAATTCACCCCTCCACTTT.

In its sample, this clone was seen once. This sequence joins TRBV19 and TRBJ2-2, with 8 bases aligning to TRBD1. Germline-derived CDR1 and CDR2 are LNHDA and SQIVND (reference sequence). This CDR3 has 16 residues. V gave up 2 bases and J gave up 4 bases; unmatched junction bases: 6. Written as DNA, the CDR3 is TGTGCCAGTAGTATAATAGGACAGGGAGGCACCGGGGAGCTGTTTTTT. As protein: CASSIIGQGGTGELFF.

V gene TRBV10-2 combines with J gene TRBJ2-2; 10 bases match TRBD2. With 8 bases clipped from V and 4 bases from J, the junction kept 10 bases outside the gene matches. The CDR3 is 16 residues long. CDR1 and CDR2 from the germline V gene are WSHSY and SAAADI. Here the CDR3 reads CASWGVAGGGTGELFF. CDR3 sequence (DNA): TGCGCCAGCTGGGGGGTAGCGGGGGGCGGCACCGGGGAGCTGTTTTTT.

Concerning this clone itself: The same CDR3 can be traced to other DNA sequences in this sample. This chain uses TRBV9 with TRBJ2-3, with a tentative D call TRBD1 (5 bases). The CDR3 covers 12 residues. Germline CDR1 is SGDLS and CDR2 is YYNGEE. V lost 4 bases, J lost 6 bases, and 9 bases lay in between. The CDR3 here is CASSPQGDTQYF. Written as DNA, the CDR3 is TGTGCCAGCAGCCCCCAGGGTGATACGCAGTATTTT.

The chain has TRBV6-1 and TRBJ1-5; 9 bases map to TRBD1. The CDR3 is 15 amino acids. The germline V gene encodes CDR1 MNHNS and CDR2 SASEGT. J lost 7 bases, V lost 5 bases, and 9 bases had no gene match. The CDR3 here is CASSLTGGTGQPQHF. The CDR3 coding sequence is TGTGCCAGCAGTCTGACAGGGGGGACGGGCCAGCCCCAGCATTTT.

This clone was picked up one time. CDR3 protein: CAWSAWERQETQYF. The CDR3 bases are TGTGCCTGGAGCGCTTGGGAACGGCAAGAGACCCAGTACTTC. The chain carries TRBV30 and TRBJ2-5, with D hard to call. The CDR3 contains 14 residues. With 3 bases removed from V and 2 bases from J, the gap between germline ends came to 13 bases. Germline loops: CDR1 GTSNPN, CDR2 SVGIG (reference sequence).